One and the same sample provided the 23 T cell receptor beta chains below, sequenced in a study of T cells in Graves' hyperthyroidism and ophthalmopathy. Researchers took RNA transcripts and amplified the TCR beta CDR3 regions from them. Carried out on the TCR CDR3, a first-round RT-PCR used the HTBI primer set. TCRdb passed the multiplex PCR reads through MiXCR, listing each CDR3 protein once. The repertoire holds hundreds of thousands of distinct CDR3 sequences, around 15% seen once, with about 13% in the top ten. Material: blood. These receptors were taken from a man between 18 and 35 years old with Graves' ophthalmopathy.

This clonotype was seen a few times. The chain carries TRBV30 and TRBJ1-2; no clear D. Germline loops: CDR1 GTSNPN, CDR2 SVGIG (reference sequence). The CDR3 is 11 residues long. V was clipped by 0 bases and J by 10 bases, with 9 bases between them. The CDR3 sequence is CAWSVGSVYTF. CDR3 coding DNA: TGTGCCTGGAGTGTAGGGTCAGTCTACACCTTC.

This clonotype was counted at least ten times. The V gene is TRBV20-1, the J gene TRBJ1-2; D is ambiguous. V dropped 8 bases and J dropped 4 bases, with 14 bases sitting between them. Germline V gene data show CDR1 as DFQATT and CDR2 as SNEGSKA (reference sequence). The CDR3 has 12 residues. The CDR3 sequence is CSSNGIGYGYTF. In DNA form, the CDR3 reads TGCAGTTCCAACGGGATAGGCTATGGCTACACCTTC.

With respect to this clonotype: This may be a read error, as it is one base from a much larger clone. V and J are TRBV28 and TRBJ2-1, with D perhaps matching TRBD1 (5 bases). CDR1 is MDHEN and CDR2 is SYDVKM in the germline V gene. The CDR3 runs to 14 residues. The CDR3 bases are TGTGCCAGCAGATCTCTGGACACGGACGAGGAGCGGTTCTTC. Its translation is CASRSLDTDEERFF.

This clonotype has at least ten counts. The chain joins TRBV7-9 to TRBJ1-2; no clear D gene. There are 13 residues in the CDR3. The germline V gene has CDR1 SEHNR and CDR2 FQNEAQ (reference sequence). The V gene lost 0 bases and the J gene lost 3 bases, with 5 bases spanning the gap. The CDR3 DNA reads TGTGCCAGCAGCTTAGCAGTTGACTATGGCTACACCTTC. Translation: CASSLAVDYGYTF.

In this sample, this clonotype turned up many times. The chain is built from TRBV13 and TRBJ1-4; 8 nucleotides match TRBD1. Germline V gene data show CDR1 as PRHDT and CDR2 as FYEKMQ (reference sequence). Unmatched junction bases numbered 13, after V lost 5 bases and J lost 8 bases. The CDR3 has 16 residues. In DNA form, the CDR3 reads TGTGCCAGCAGCCTGAATCAGGGGGCGGTCACCGAAAAACTGTTTTTT. Translation gives CASSLNQGAVTEKLFF. The full variable domain, its missing parts supplied by reference TRBV13 and TRBJ1-4, is AAGVIQSPRHLIKEKRETATLKCYPIPRHDTVYWYQQGPGQDPQFLISFYEKMQSDKGSIPDRFSAQQFSDYHSELNMSSLELGDSALYFCASSLNQGAVTEKLFFGSGTQLSVL.

This clonotype was detected many times. V is TRBV5-1 and J is TRBJ1-1; 7 nucleotides agree with TRBD1. The CDR3 covers 14 residues. With V trimmed by 2 bases and J by 1 base, 2 bases remained unmatched. Germline V CDR1 and CDR2: SGHRS, YFSETQ. In DNA, the CDR3 is TGCGCCAGCAGCTTCAGGGGGGGGAACACTGAAGCTTTCTTT. Its translation is CASSFRGGNTEAFF.

The J gene is TRBJ1-4, the V gene TRBV19; 7 bases are shared with TRBD1. Per germline, CDR1 LNHDA and CDR2 SQIVND (reference sequence). There are 15 residues in the CDR3. V lost 4 bases to trimming and J lost 0 bases; unmatched junction nucleotides: 2. The CDR3 region is CASSTQGATNEKLFF. CDR3 in DNA: TGTGCCAGTAGTACTCAGGGGGCAACTAATGAAAAACTGTTTTTT.

At least ten counts were recorded for this clonotype. This sequence joins TRBV7-3 and TRBJ1-1; D gene unclear. V was clipped by 2 bases and J by 0 bases, with 10 bases between them. CDR1 is SGHTA, CDR2 FQGTGA, per germline. There are 15 residues in the CDR3. This chain's CDR3 is CASSLGPGMNTEAFF. The DNA of the CDR3 is TGTGCCAGCAGCTTAGGCCCGGGTATGAACACTGAAGCTTTCTTT.

V usage is TRBV5-6 and J usage is TRBJ2-6; no clear D gene. V lost 1 base, J lost 2 bases, and 7 bases lay in between. This CDR3 region has 15 residues. Germline V gene lookup returns CDR1 SGHDT and CDR2 YYEEEE. The CDR3 coding sequence is TGTGCCAGCAGCTTGTACGTAACTGGGGCCAACGTCCTGACTTTC. Protein: CASSLYVTGANVLTF.

Only a few counts were recorded for this clonotype. This chain uses TRBV6-1 with TRBJ2-2; D gene uncertain. The V end was cut by 3 bases, the J end by 4 bases, with 18 bases between. This CDR3 contains 17 residues. Germline-derived CDR1 and CDR2 are MNHNS and SASEGT. The CDR3 here is CASSDPLGKFSTGELFF. The CDR3 region has the DNA TGTGCCAGCAGTGACCCCCTGGGCAAGTTTAGCACCGGGGAGCTGTTTTTT.

This clonotype has more than one count but fewer than ten. The V call is TRBV30, the J call TRBJ1-6; the match to TRBD1 covers 10 bases. J gave up 2 bases and V 2 bases, and 6 bases lay outside the gene matches. This CDR3 contains 17 residues. Germline loops: CDR1 GTSNPN, CDR2 SVGIG (reference sequence). This CDR3 reads CAWSPDRGQPYNSPLHF. CDR3 sequence (DNA): TGTGCCTGGAGTCCTGACAGGGGGCAGCCCTATAATTCACCCCTCCACTTT.

This clonotype was recorded many times. This chain uses TRBV6-5 with TRBJ2-7, with 11 bases lining up with TRBD2. V lost 2 bases to trimming and J lost 2 bases; unmatched junction nucleotides: 8. Germline-derived CDR1 and CDR2 are MNHEY and SVGAGI. The CDR3 covers 17 residues. The CDR3 nucleotides are TGTGCCAGCAGTTACCATTCTAGCGGGGGGCTCACCTACGAGCAGTACTTC. Encoded protein: CASSYHSSGGLTYEQYF.

This clonotype has ten or more counts. The chain recombines TRBV3-1 with TRBJ2-5; the match to TRBD2 covers 9 bases. Germline assignment: CDR1 LGHDT and CDR2 YNNKEL (reference sequence). Trimming at V came to 4 bases and at J to 5 bases, leaving 8 bases not matched to a gene. CDR3 size: 15 residues. CDR3 amino acids: CASSPTSGGGETQYF. The CDR3, as DNA: TGTGCCAGCAGCCCGACTAGCGGAGGGGGGGAGACCCAGTACTTC.

In this sample, this clonotype turned up many times. The chain carries TRBV12-3 or TRBV12-4 and TRBJ1-5, with D perhaps matching TRBD1 (6 bases). Trimming removed 8 bases at V and 6 bases at J, with 17 bases between. This CDR3 contains 14 residues. CDR3 in DNA: TGTGCCAGCTCTCCCAGGGGCCTTTCTCAGCCCCAGCATTTT. Amino acids: CASSPRGLSQPQHF.

Many counts were recorded for this clonotype. This chain joins TRBV7-8 and TRBJ2-3, with D unclear. This CDR3 spans 14 amino acids. Germline V gene sequence: CDR1 SGHVS, CDR2 FQNEAQ. V lost 5 bases, J lost 0 bases, and 9 bases lay in between. CDR3 DNA sequence: TGTGCCAGCAGCCTGCGGCGGAGCACAGATACGCAGTATTTT. Residues: CASSLRRSTDTQYF.

The sample holds many counts of this clonotype. This chain joins TRBV13 and TRBJ1-6; TRBD1 might be the D (5 bases). The germline V gene encodes CDR1 PRHDT and CDR2 FYEKMQ (reference sequence). The CDR3 extends over 15 amino acids. The V end was cut by 5 bases, the J end by 3 bases, with 11 bases between. CDR3 region: CASSGRDVYNSPLHF. DNA for the CDR3: TGTGCCAGCAGCGGTCGGGACGTCTATAATTCACCCCTCCACTTT.

The chain has TRBV12-5 and TRBJ2-2; maybe TRBD1 (6 bases). Germline CDR1 and CDR2: LGHNT and FRNRAP. V lost 5 bases and J lost 2, with 18 bases in between. The CDR3 runs to 17 residues. CDR3 protein: CASGPGTTTFNTGELFF. The CDR3 DNA reads as TGTGCTAGTGGTCCCGGGACAACTACTTTCAACACCGGGGAGCTGTTTTTT.

The chain links TRBV19 to TRBJ1-1; D is perhaps TRBD1 (5 bases). CDR3 size: 11 residues. Per the germline V gene, CDR1 is LNHDA and CDR2 is SQIVND (reference sequence). V lost 5 bases to trimming and J lost 9 bases, with 10 bases between them. The CDR3 region has the DNA TGTGCCAGTAGTCTAGGGGCCCAAGCTTTCTTT. This encodes CASSLGAQAFF.

The chain has TRBV9 and TRBJ2-5; D possibly corresponds to TRBD2 (5 bases). The CDR3 covers 15 residues. Germline lookup yields CDR1 SGDLS and CDR2 YYNGEE. V was cut by 0 bases and J by 2 bases, with 11 bases left in between. DNA of the CDR3: TGTGCCAGCAGCGTAGGCGGACTCGTACAAGAGACCCAGTACTTC. Its protein product is CASSVGGLVQETQYF.

Note on this clonotype: Given a much more abundant clone one base away, this may be a read error. The rearrangement uses TRBV20-1 and TRBJ2-7; D is ambiguous. CDR3 length equals 13 residues. V dropped 1 base and J dropped 0 bases, with 7 bases sitting between them. CDR1 is DFQATT, CDR2 SNEGSKA, per germline (reference sequence). This CDR3 reads CSARGVISYEQYF. DNA for the CDR3: TGCAGTGCTAGAGGAGTGATCTCCTACGAGCAGTACTTC.

This clonotype was seen repeatedly, ten times or more. V is TRBV4-1 and J is TRBJ1-5, with TRBD1 matching 9 bases. V gave up 3 bases and J gave up 5 bases; unmatched junction bases: 5. The CDR3 has 15 amino acids. Germline V lookup: CDR1 MGHRA, CDR2 YSYEKL. CDR3 residues: CASSQTRQGDQPQHF. CDR3 DNA sequence: TGCGCCAGCAGCCAGACCAGACAGGGGGATCAGCCCCAGCATTTT.

This clonotype occurred many times. The V and J genes are TRBV5-1 and TRBJ2-7, with TRBD2 as a possible D gene (6 bases). The germline CDR1 and CDR2 sequences are SGHRS and YFSETQ. The CDR3 is 14 residues long. The V gene lost 3 bases and the J gene lost 1 base, with 11 bases spanning the gap. This chain's CDR3 is CASSSWGESYEQYF. The CDR3 bases are TGCGCCAGCAGCTCATGGGGGGAATCCTACGAGCAGTACTTC. The entire variable domain, with the rest obtained from reference TRBV5-1 and TRBJ2-7, is as follows: KAGVTQTPRYLIKTRGQQVTLSCSPISGHRSVSWYQQTPGQGLQFLFEYFSETQRNKGNFPGRFSGRQFSNSRSEMNVSTLELGDSALYLCASSSWGESYEQYFGPGTRLTVT.

This clonotype showed up many times. The chain links TRBV24-1 to TRBJ2-1, with no clear D. Trimming left V 1 base short and J 8 bases short, with 8 bases between. The CDR3 contains 13 residues. Germline CDR1 KGHDR, CDR2 SFDVKD. CDR3: CATSDFGRDEQFF. The CDR3 DNA is TGTGCCACCAGTGATTTCGGGCGAGATGAGCAGTTCTTC.